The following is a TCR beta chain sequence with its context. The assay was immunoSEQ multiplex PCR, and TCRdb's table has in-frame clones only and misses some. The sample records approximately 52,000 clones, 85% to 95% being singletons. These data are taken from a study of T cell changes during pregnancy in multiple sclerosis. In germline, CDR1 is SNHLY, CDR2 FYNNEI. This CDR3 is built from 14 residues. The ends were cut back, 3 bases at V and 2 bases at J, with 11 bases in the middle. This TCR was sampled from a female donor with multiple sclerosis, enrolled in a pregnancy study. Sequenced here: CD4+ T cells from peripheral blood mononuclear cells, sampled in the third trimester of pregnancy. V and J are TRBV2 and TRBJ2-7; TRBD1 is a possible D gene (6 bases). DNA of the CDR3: TGTGCCAGCAGTGACGGCAGGGGTACCTACGAGCAGTACTTC. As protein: CASSDGRGTYEQYF.